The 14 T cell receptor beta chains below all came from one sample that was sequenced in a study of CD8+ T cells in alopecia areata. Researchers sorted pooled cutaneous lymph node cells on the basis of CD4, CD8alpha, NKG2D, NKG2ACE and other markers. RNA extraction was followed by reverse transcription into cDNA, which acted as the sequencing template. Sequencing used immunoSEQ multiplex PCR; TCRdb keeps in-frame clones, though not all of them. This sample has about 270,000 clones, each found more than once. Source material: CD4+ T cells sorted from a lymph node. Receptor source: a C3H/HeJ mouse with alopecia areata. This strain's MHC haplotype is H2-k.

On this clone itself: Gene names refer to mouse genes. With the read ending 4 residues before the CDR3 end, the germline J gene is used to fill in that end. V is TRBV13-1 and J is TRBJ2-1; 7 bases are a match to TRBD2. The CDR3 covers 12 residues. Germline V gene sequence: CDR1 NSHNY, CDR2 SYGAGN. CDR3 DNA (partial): TGTGCCAGCAGCCGGGGACTGTCT. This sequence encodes CASSRGLS. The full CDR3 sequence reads CASSRGLSEQFF.

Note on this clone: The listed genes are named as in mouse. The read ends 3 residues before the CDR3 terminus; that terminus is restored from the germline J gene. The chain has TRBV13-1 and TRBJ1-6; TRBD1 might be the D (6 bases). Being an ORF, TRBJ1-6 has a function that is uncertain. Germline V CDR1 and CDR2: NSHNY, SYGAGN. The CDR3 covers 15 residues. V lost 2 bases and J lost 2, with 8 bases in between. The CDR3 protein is CASSDGGPYNSPLYF. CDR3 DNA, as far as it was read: TGTGCCAGCAGTGACGGGGGGCCCTATAATTCGCCC.

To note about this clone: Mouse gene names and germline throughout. The CDR3 bases that were read are TGTGCCAGCGGTCCACAGGGGAACCAAGAC. As protein: CASGPQGNQD. The CDR3 as a whole reads CASGPQGNQDTQYF. J is TRBJ2-5 and V is TRBV13-2; 7 positions match TRBD1. The CDR3 is cut off 4 residues early in the read; its end comes from the germline J gene. Germline V CDR1 and CDR2: NNHNN, SYGAGS (reference sequence). There are 14 residues in the CDR3. The V and J ends lost 4 bases and 0 bases, in that order; junction bases with no gene match: 2.

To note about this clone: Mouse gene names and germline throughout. The CDR3 region is CASSGRGTPPSEVFF. The sequenced CDR3 bases are TGTGCCAGCAGTGGCAGGGGGACGCCCCCTTCA. The chain has TRBV13-1 and TRBJ1-1; 7 bases line up with TRBD1. The CDR3 goes on 4 residues after the read ends, and that part is filled in from the germline J gene. This CDR3 is built from 15 residues. Germline lookup yields CDR1 NSHNY and CDR2 SYGAGN.

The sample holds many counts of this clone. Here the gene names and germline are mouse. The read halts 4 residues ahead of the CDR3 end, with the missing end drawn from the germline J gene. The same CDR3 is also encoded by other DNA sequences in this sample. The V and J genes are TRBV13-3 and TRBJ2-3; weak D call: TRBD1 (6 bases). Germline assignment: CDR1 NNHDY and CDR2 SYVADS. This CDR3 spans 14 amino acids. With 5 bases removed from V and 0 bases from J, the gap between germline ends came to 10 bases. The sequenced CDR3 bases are TGTGCCAGCAGGGACAGCCCTAGTGCAGAA. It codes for CASRDSPSAE. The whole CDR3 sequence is CASRDSPSAETLYF.

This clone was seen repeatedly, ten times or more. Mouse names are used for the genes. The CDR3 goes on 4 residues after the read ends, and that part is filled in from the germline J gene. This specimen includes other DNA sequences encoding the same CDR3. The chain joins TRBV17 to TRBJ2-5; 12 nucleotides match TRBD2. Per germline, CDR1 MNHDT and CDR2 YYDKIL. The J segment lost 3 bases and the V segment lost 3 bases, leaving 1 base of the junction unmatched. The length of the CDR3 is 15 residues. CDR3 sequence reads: CASSRGTGGQDTQYF. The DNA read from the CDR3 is TGTGCTAGCAGTAGGGGGACTGGGGGGCAAGAC.

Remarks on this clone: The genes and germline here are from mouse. This chain's CDR3 is CASSKAPSTGGNYAEQFF. Incomplete CDR3 DNA: TGTGCCAGCAGTAAGGCCCCTTCGACTGGGGGAAACTATGCT. The rearrangement joins TRBV19 to TRBJ2-1; 9 bases align to TRBD2. The read ends 4 residues before the CDR3 terminus; that terminus is restored from the germline J gene. CDR3 length equals 18 residues. Germline CDR1 is FNHDT and CDR2 is SITEND (reference sequence). Trimming cost V 3 bases and J 1 base; bases outside gene matches: 11.

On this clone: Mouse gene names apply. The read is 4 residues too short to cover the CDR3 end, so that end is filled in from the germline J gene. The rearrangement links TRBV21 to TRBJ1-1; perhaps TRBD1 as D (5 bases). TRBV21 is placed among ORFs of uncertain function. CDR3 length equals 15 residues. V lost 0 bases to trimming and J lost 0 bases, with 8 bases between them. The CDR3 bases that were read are TGTGCTAGCAGTCAATCTTGGACAACAAACACA. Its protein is CASSQSWTTNT. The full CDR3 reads CASSQSWTTNTEVFF.

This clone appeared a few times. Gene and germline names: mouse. The CDR3: CASRRGDRGGSPLYF. The CDR3 bases that were read are TGTGCCAGCAGAAGGGGGGACAGGGGTGGTTCGCCC. This chain connects TRBV19 to TRBJ1-6; 10 bases agree with TRBD1. The sequence runs out 3 residues before the end of the CDR3; the remainder is reconstructed from the germline J gene. TRBJ1-6 is noted as an ORF with a role that remains uncertain. From germline, CDR1 is FNHDT and CDR2 SITEND (reference sequence). The CDR3 is 15 residues long. V dropped 5 bases and J dropped 9; count of bases not matched to a gene: 8.

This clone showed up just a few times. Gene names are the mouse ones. CDR3 sequence: CASSDSGGANSDYTF. The covered CDR3 bases are TGTGCCAGCAGTGACTCAGGGGGAGCAAACTCC. The chain has TRBV13-1 and TRBJ1-2; TRBD1 aligns across 7 bases. The CDR3 goes on 4 residues after the read ends, and that part is filled in from the germline J gene. The CDR3 runs 15 residues. Looked up from germline, CDR1 is NSHNY and CDR2 is SYGAGN. Unmatched junction bases numbered 4, after V lost 2 bases and J lost 0 bases.

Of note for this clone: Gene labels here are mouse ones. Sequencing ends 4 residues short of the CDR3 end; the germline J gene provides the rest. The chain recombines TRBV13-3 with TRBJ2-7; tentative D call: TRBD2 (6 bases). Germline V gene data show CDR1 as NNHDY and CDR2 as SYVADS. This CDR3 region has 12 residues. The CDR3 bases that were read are TGTGCCAGCAGTCCTGGGGAGTAT. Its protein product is CASSPGEY. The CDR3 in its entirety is CASSPGEYEQYF.

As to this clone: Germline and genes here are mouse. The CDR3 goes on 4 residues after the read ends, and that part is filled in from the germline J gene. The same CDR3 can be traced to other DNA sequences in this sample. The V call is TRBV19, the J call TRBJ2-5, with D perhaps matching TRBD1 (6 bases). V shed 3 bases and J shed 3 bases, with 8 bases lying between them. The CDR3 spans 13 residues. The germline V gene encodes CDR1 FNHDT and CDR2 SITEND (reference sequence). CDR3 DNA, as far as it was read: TGTGCCAGCAGTAAGGGACAACAAGAC. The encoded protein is CASSKGQQD. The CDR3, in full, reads CASSKGQQDTQYF.

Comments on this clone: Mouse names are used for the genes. The part of the CDR3 DNA that was read is TGCACCTGCACCCGCCGGGACTGGGGGGTTAACTATGCT. Its protein product is CTCTRRDWGVNYA. The whole CDR3 sequence reads CTCTRRDWGVNYAEQFF. The chain has TRBV1 and TRBJ2-1; 12 bases are shared with TRBD2. The sequenced fragment ends 4 residues before the CDR3 boundary, so the rest is inferred from the germline J gene. With V trimmed by 7 bases and J by 0 bases, 7 bases remained unmatched. The CDR3 contains 17 residues. The germline V gene has CDR1 NSQYPW and CDR2 LRSPGD (reference sequence).

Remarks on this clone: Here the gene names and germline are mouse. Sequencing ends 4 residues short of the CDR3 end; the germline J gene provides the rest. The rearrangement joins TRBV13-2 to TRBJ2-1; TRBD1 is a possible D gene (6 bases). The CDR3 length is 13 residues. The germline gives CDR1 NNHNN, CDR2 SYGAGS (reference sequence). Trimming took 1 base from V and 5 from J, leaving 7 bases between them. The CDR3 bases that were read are TGTGCCAGCGGTGATTCAGGGGATGCT. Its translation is CASGDSGDA. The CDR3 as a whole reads CASGDSGDAEQFF.